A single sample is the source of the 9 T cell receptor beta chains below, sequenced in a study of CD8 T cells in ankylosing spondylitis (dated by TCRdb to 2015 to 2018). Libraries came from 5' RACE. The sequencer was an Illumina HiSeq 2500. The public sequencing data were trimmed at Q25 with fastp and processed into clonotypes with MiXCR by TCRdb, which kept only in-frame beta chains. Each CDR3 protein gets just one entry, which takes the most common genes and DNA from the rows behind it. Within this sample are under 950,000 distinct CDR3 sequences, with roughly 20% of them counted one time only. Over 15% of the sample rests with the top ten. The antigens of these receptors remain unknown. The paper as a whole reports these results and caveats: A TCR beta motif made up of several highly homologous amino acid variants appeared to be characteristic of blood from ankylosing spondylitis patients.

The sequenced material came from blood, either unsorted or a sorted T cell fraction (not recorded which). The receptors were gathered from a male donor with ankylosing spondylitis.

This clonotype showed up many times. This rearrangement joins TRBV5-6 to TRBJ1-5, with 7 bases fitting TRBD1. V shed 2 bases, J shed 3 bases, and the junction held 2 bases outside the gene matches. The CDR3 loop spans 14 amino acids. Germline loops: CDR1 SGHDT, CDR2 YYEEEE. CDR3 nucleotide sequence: TGTGCCAGCAGCTTCCAGGGGGTCAATCAGCCCCAGCATTTT. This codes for CASSFQGVNQPQHF.

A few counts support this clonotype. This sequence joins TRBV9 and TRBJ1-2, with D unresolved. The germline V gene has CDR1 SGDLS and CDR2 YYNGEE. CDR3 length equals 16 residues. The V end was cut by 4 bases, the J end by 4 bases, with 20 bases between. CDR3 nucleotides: TGTGCCAGCAGCCCGACCCCGGGAGGGCAAGGCTATGGCTACACCTTC. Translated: CASSPTPGGQGYGYTF. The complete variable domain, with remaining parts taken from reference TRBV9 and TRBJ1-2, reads DSGVTQTPKHLITATGQRVTLRCSPRSGDLSVYWYQQSLDQGLQFLIQYYNGEERAKGNILERFSAQQFPDLHSELNLSSLELGDSALYFCASSPTPGGQGYGYTFGSGTRLTVV.

The CDR3 DNA sequence: TGCAGTGCTAGGGAGGCTGAGAAAAACAATGAGCAGTTCTTC. Amino acids: CSAREAEKNNEQFF. V is TRBV20-1 and J is TRBJ2-1; possibly TRBD2 for D (5 bases). The CDR3 extends over 14 amino acids. Germline values: CDR1 DFQATT, CDR2 SNEGSKA (reference sequence). The V end lost 3 bases, the J end lost 5 bases, and 14 bases lay between the germline ends.

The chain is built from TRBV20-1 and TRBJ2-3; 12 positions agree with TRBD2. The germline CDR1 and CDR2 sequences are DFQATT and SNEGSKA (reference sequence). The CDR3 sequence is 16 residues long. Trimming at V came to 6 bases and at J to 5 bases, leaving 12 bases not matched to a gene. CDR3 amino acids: CSARLAGGPGRDTQYF. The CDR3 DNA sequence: TGCAGTGCCCGGCTAGCGGGGGGGCCAGGTAGAGATACGCAGTATTTT.

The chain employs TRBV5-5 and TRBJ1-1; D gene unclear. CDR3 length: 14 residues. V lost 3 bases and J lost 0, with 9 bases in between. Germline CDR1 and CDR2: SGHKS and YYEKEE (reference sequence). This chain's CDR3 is CASSSPSVNTEAFF. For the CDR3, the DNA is TGTGCCAGCAGCTCCCCAAGTGTGAACACTGAAGCTTTCTTT.

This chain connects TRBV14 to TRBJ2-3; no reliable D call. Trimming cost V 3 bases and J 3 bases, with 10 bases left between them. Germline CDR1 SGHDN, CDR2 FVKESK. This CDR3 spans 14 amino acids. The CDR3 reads CASSQGRKTDTQYF. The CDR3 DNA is TGTGCCAGCAGCCAGGGAAGAAAGACAGATACGCAGTATTTT.

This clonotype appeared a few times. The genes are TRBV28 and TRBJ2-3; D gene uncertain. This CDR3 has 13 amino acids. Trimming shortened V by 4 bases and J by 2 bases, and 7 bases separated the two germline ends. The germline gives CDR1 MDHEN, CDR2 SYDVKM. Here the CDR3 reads CASSWPNTDTQYF. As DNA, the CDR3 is TGTGCCAGCAGTTGGCCCAACACAGATACGCAGTATTTT.

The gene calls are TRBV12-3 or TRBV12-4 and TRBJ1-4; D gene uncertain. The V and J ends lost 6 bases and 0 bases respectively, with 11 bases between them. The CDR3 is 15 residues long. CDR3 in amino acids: CASSPPSATNEKLFF. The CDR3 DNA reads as TGTGCCAGCAGCCCTCCGTCTGCAACTAATGAAAAACTGTTTTTT.

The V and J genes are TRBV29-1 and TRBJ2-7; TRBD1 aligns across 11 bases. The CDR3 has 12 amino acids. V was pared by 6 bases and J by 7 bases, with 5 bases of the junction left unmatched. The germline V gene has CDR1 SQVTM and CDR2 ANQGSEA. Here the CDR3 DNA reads TGCAGCGTCACGGGACAGGGGGTGGAGCAGTACTTC. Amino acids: CSVTGQGVEQYF.